The 27 T cell receptor beta chains presented below share a single source sample, sequenced in a study of blood T cell repertoires in COVID-19. Sequenced by immunoSEQ multiplex PCR; TCRdb stores in-frame clones only, minus some. The data show over 100,000 clones, about 88% seen once. Material: peripheral blood. These receptors were obtained from a man aged 35 to 55 with acute or convalescent COVID-19.

The rearrangement uses TRBV28 and TRBJ2-3; D gene uncertain. V lost 6 bases to trimming and J lost 2 bases, with 3 bases between them. CDR1 MDHEN and CDR2 SYDVKM come from the germline V gene. The CDR3 spans 11 residues. CDR3 in DNA: TGTGCCAGCAGCCTCACAGATACGCAGTATTTT. Translation gives CASSLTDTQYF.

The rearrangement uses TRBV27 and TRBJ2-3, with TRBD2 identical over 11 bases. Per germline, CDR1 MNHEY and CDR2 SMNVEV (reference sequence). The J segment lost 8 bases and the V segment lost 5 bases, leaving 12 bases of the junction unmatched. The CDR3 loop spans 16 amino acids. The CDR3 sequence: CASSTQGTSGSPTQYF. DNA for the CDR3: TGTGCCAGCAGTACCCAAGGGACTAGCGGTTCCCCTACGCAGTATTTT.

Note on this clone: Other DNA sequences in this specimen translate into the identical CDR3. The gene calls are TRBV10-3 and TRBJ2-1; D is possibly TRBD2 (6 bases). CDR1 and CDR2 from the germline V gene are ENHRY and SYGVKD. CDR3 length: 13 amino acids. V gave up 3 bases and J gave up 4 bases, with 7 bases separating them. The CDR3 coding sequence is TGTGCCATCAGTGAACGGGAGTACAATGAGCAGTTCTTC. It translates to CAISEREYNEQFF.

There are a few counts of this clone. The gene calls are TRBV6-5 and TRBJ1-4, with D perhaps TRBD1 (5 bases). CDR1 MNHEY and CDR2 SVGAGI come from the germline V gene. The CDR3 runs to 15 residues. The ends were cut back, 6 bases at V and 7 bases at J, with 18 bases in the middle. The CDR3 DNA reads TGTGCCAGCAGCATGGACACCGCAGCGGGTGAAAAACTGTTTTTT. Its protein product is CASSMDTAAGEKLFF.

In nucleotides, the CDR3 is TGCAGCGTCAAGCGGGGGTCATACTACGAGCAGTACTTC. Amino acids: CSVKRGSYYEQYF. V is TRBV29-1 and J is TRBJ2-7; 8 nucleotides line up with TRBD2. CDR1 is SQVTM and CDR2 is ANQGSEA in the germline V gene. V shed 6 bases and J 3 bases; nucleotides not matched to a gene: 7. This CDR3 contains 13 residues.

The V and J genes are TRBV7-9 and TRBJ1-2; D remains unclear. With 1 base removed from V and 8 bases from J, the gap between germline ends came to 11 bases. The CDR3 extends over 13 amino acids. CDR1 and CDR2 (germline): SEHNR, FQNEAQ (reference sequence). Written as DNA, the CDR3 is TGTGCCAGCAGCTTAGAGTCCGGGGTAGGCTACACCTTC. Residues: CASSLESGVGYTF.

The chain combines TRBV2 with TRBJ1-5; 8 positions match TRBD1. Germline V gene lookup returns CDR1 SNHLY and CDR2 FYNNEI. The CDR3 has 21 amino acids. The J segment lost 0 bases and the V segment lost 4 bases, leaving 20 bases of the junction unmatched. The CDR3 sequence is CASSGRDRPTTKGYSNQPQHF. CDR3 DNA: TGTGCCAGCAGTGGGCGGGACAGGCCAACCACCAAAGGGTATAGCAATCAGCCCCAGCATTTT.

The chain uses TRBV7-9 and TRBJ2-5; 8 bases align to TRBD2. Per germline, CDR1 SEHNR and CDR2 FQNEAQ (reference sequence). The CDR3 is 16 amino acids. Trimming cost V 2 bases and J 2 bases; bases outside gene matches: 7. The DNA for the CDR3 is TGTGCCAGCAGCTTAATCGGGAGGGCGAGTCAAGAGACCCAGTACTTC. It codes for CASSLIGRASQETQYF.

The chain joins TRBV6-4 to TRBJ1-5, with D unclear. The CDR3 is 12 amino acids. Germline CDR1 is MRHNA and CDR2 is SNTAGT. V was clipped by 0 bases and J by 9 bases, with 6 bases between them. CDR3 amino acids: CASSDSIGPQHF. For the CDR3, the DNA is TGTGCCAGCAGTGACTCGATCGGGCCCCAGCATTTT.

The chain combines TRBV7-3 with TRBJ2-3; 8 bases agree with TRBD1. Unmatched junction bases numbered 6, after V lost 5 bases and J lost 2 bases. Per the germline V gene, CDR1 is SGHTA and CDR2 is FQGTGA. The CDR3 extends over 15 amino acids. The CDR3 loop is CASSPGGTYTDTQYF. In DNA form, the CDR3 reads TGTGCCAGCAGCCCAGGGGGCACTTACACAGATACGCAGTATTTT. The full variable domain, in which reference TRBV7-3 and TRBJ2-3 provide the parts outside the CDR3, is GAGVSQTPSNKVTEKGKYVELRCDPISGHTALYWYRQSLGQGPEFLIYFQGTGAADDSGLPNDRFFAVRPEGSVSTLKIQRTERGDSAVYLCASSPGGTYTDTQYFGPGTRLTVL.

This clone appeared a few times. The chain employs TRBV4-1 and TRBJ1-4, with D hard to call. Germline values: CDR1 MGHRA, CDR2 YSYEKL. Trimming shortened V by 0 bases and J by 6 bases, and 20 bases separated the two germline ends. The CDR3 length is 18 residues. The CDR3 DNA follows: TGCGCCAGCAGCCAAGACCCCAGCAGTAGGGAGATTGATGAAAAACTGTTTTTT. It yields the protein CASSQDPSSREIDEKLFF.

The chain uses TRBV5-4 and TRBJ1-1; 7 nucleotides agree with TRBD1. V lost 0 bases to trimming and J lost 0 bases; unmatched junction nucleotides: 5. The CDR3 has 16 residues. The germline CDR1 and CDR2 sequences are SGHNT and YYREEE (reference sequence). CDR3 DNA: TGTGCCAGCAGCTTGGGGTCAGGGGGTTTGAACACTGAAGCTTTCTTT. It codes for CASSLGSGGLNTEAFF.

This chain uses TRBV6-5 with TRBJ2-6; D is possibly TRBD1 (6 bases). V was cut by 0 bases and J by 2 bases, with 8 bases left in between. CDR3 length: 16 residues. Germline V gene data show CDR1 as MNHEY and CDR2 as SVGAGI. The CDR3 region has the DNA TGTGCCAGCAGTTACTCGCGGACAGCTGGGGCCAACGTCCTGACTTTC. The encoded protein is CASSYSRTAGANVLTF.

The V gene is TRBV7-2, the J gene TRBJ1-1; TRBD1 agrees at 7 bases. CDR1 SGHTA and CDR2 FQGNSA come from the germline V gene. V lost 5 bases to trimming and J lost 1 base; unmatched junction nucleotides: 7. The CDR3 contains 15 residues. The CDR3 coding sequence is TGTGCCAGCAGCATACAGGGGCGGGGGAACACTGAAGCTTTCTTT. It specifies CASSIQGRGNTEAFF.

This clone came up a few times. V is TRBV30 and J is TRBJ2-3, with 7 bases matching TRBD2. CDR1 is GTSNPN, CDR2 SVGIG, per germline (reference sequence). This CDR3 is 14 amino acids long. The V and J ends lost 5 bases and 3 bases, in that order; junction bases with no gene match: 8. The CDR3 loop reads CAWCVGGPTDTQYF. CDR3 nucleotides: TGTGCCTGGTGCGTGGGAGGGCCGACAGATACGCAGTATTTT.

This chain connects TRBV4-3 to TRBJ2-1, with 7 bases lining up with TRBD2. This CDR3 has 12 amino acids. The germline CDR1 and CDR2 sequences are LGHNA and YSLEER. The J segment lost 9 bases and the V segment lost 8 bases, leaving 7 bases of the junction unmatched. This CDR3 is CASGSGGGEQFF. CDR3 coding DNA: TGCGCCAGCGGAAGTGGGGGGGGTGAGCAGTTCTTC.

This clone was counted a single time. The DNA for the CDR3 is TGTGCCAGCAGTAAGTTAGTCATGAACACTGAAGCTTTCTTT. Protein: CASSKLVMNTEAFF. The V call is TRBV6-5, the J call TRBJ1-1; D unclear. The CDR3 sequence is 14 residues long. V was trimmed by 5 bases and J by 0 bases, leaving 10 bases between them. Germline values: CDR1 MNHEY, CDR2 SVGAGI.

The rearrangement joins TRBV2 to TRBJ2-7, with 13 bases identical to TRBD2. The CDR3 is 15 residues long. After removal of 5 bases from V and 7 bases from J, the junction contained 8 bases not matched to a gene. Germline lookup yields CDR1 SNHLY and CDR2 FYNNEI. The chain's CDR3 is CASSLTSGGASEQYF. In DNA form, the CDR3 reads TGTGCCAGCAGTCTAACTAGCGGGGGGGCGAGTGAGCAGTACTTC. The whole variable domain, remainder taken from reference TRBV2 and TRBJ2-7, is EPEVTQTPSHQVTQMGQEVILRCVPISNHLYFYWYRQILGQKVEFLVSFYNNEISEKSEIFDDQFSVERPDGSNFTLKIRSTKLEDSAMYFCASSLTSGGASEQYFGPGTRLTVT.

This clone was observed a handful of times. V and J are TRBV5-6 and TRBJ1-2; D perhaps matches TRBD1 (5 bases). The CDR3 consists of 13 residues. V shed 0 bases and J shed 8 bases, with 11 bases lying between them. CDR1 is SGHDT, CDR2 YYEEEE, per germline. The CDR3 region is CASSLEGAVGYTF. As DNA, the CDR3 is TGTGCCAGCAGCTTGGAAGGGGCGGTAGGCTACACCTTC.

This clone was found a few times. The V gene is TRBV29-1, the J gene TRBJ2-7; 8 bases are shared with TRBD2. Germline loops: CDR1 SQVTM, CDR2 ANQGSEA. This CDR3 comprises 14 residues. The junction had 10 bases not matched to a gene; V was cut back by 7 bases and J by 2 bases. The chain's CDR3 is CSGISSGKAYEQYF. CDR3 nucleotide sequence: TGCAGCGGAATCAGTAGCGGGAAGGCCTACGAGCAGTACTTC.

A single count supports this clone. The chain employs TRBV18 and TRBJ2-5, with TRBD2 matching 8 bases. V trimming: 3 bases; J trimming: 7 bases; junction bases outside the gene matches: 10. Germline CDR1 KGHSH, CDR2 LQKENI. The CDR3 length is 15 residues. CDR3 amino acids: CASSPSAGAKGTQYF. CDR3 DNA: TGTGCCAGCTCACCTTCAGCGGGGGCTAAAGGGACCCAGTACTTC.

In regard to this clone: A much larger clonotype is one base distant, so this may be a read error. The genes are TRBV6-5 and TRBJ2-7; D is uncertain. The CDR3 has 11 residues. V was clipped by 4 bases and J by 3 bases, with 4 bases between them. In germline, CDR1 is MNHEY, CDR2 SVGAGI. This CDR3 is CASSSLYEQYF. The CDR3 DNA reads as TGTGCCAGCAGTTCCCTCTACGAGCAGTACTTC.

This chain uses TRBV2 with TRBJ2-2, with TRBD2 identical over 11 bases. V trimming: 5 bases; J trimming: 4 bases; junction bases outside the gene matches: 21. Germline V gives CDR1 SNHLY, CDR2 FYNNEI. The CDR3 is 21 residues long. The CDR3 coding sequence is TGTGCCAGCAGTAGACCCTACCCGGGGGGTAGCGGGAGGGTACGCACCGGGGAGCTGTTTTTT. This sequence encodes CASSRPYPGGSGRVRTGELFF.

This clone was seen just once. This chain connects TRBV11-2 to TRBJ1-3, with D perhaps TRBD1 (6 bases). The CDR3 has 18 residues. Trimming took 5 bases from V and 2 from J, leaving 22 bases between them. CDR1 and CDR2 (germline): SGHAT, FQNNGV. DNA for the CDR3: TGTGCCAGCAGCCCATTCACTTTTCTTACAGGGCCTGGAAACACCATATATTTT. Its protein is CASSPFTFLTGPGNTIYF.

V and J are TRBV29-1 and TRBJ1-2, with 9 bases that match TRBD1. The V segment lost 6 bases and the J segment 8 bases; nucleotides outside the gene matches: 10. This CDR3 has 13 residues. The germline gives CDR1 SQVTM, CDR2 ANQGSEA. CDR3 loop: CSVFPSGTGGYTF. CDR3 nucleotide sequence: TGCAGCGTCTTCCCGAGCGGGACAGGGGGCTACACCTTC. Based on the CDR3 plus reference TRBV29-1 and TRBJ1-2, the full variable domain is SAVISQKPSRDICQRGTSLTIQCQVDSQVTMMFWYRQQPGQSLTLIATANQGSEATYESGFVIDKFPISRPNLTFSTLTVSNMSPEDSSIYLCSVFPSGTGGYTFGSGTRLTVV.

This clone was seen only once. CDR3 nucleotide sequence: TGTGCCAGCTCCCGACAGGGGTCCTACGAGCAGTACTTC. It is translated as CASSRQGSYEQYF. The rearrangement links TRBV18 to TRBJ2-7; 8 nucleotides match TRBD1. V lost 6 bases and J lost 1; bases outside the gene matches: 2. This CDR3 comprises 13 residues. The germline V gene has CDR1 KGHSH and CDR2 LQKENI.

This chain links TRBV6-1 with TRBJ1-2, with 8 positions matching TRBD1. Germline lookup yields CDR1 MNHNS and CDR2 SASEGT. The CDR3 length is 14 residues. The V segment lost 1 base and the J segment 5 bases; nucleotides outside the gene matches: 3. The CDR3 here is CASSEVDRGYGYTF. The CDR3 bases are TGTGCCAGCAGTGAAGTCGACAGGGGTTATGGCTACACCTTC.